The 26 T cell receptor beta chains below come from one sample, sequenced in a study of blood T cells in healthy people across ages. A J-beta primer mix and a sample-barcoded 5' primer were used in a second PCR of about 7 to 12 cycles. TCRdb re-called the 5' RACE reads through MiXCR, storing one row per CDR3 protein. The sample records fewer than 650,000 distinct CDR3 sequences, roughly a quarter being singletons. These data also formed part of another study, on T cells of mothers and their children.

Sequenced sample: blood. The origin of the receptors is a boy younger than 10 in good health.

This rearrangement joins TRBV12-3 or TRBV12-4 to TRBJ2-5, with TRBD1 identical over 12 bases. This CDR3 comprises 15 residues. With V trimmed by 5 bases and J by 5 bases, 6 bases remained unmatched. In DNA form, the CDR3 reads TGTGCCAGCAGTCTGGGACAGGGGGCGACGGAGACCCAGTACTTC. Translating gives CASSLGQGATETQYF.

This chain links TRBV11-1 with TRBJ1-2; D not certain. This CDR3 is built from 16 residues. CDR1 SGHAT and CDR2 FQDESV come from the germline V gene (reference sequence). V was clipped by 5 bases and J by 4 bases, with 20 bases between them. The CDR3 is CASSQRAGNLAYGYTF. The CDR3 region has the DNA TGTGCCAGCAGCCAACGAGCCGGGAACTTGGCCTATGGCTACACCTTC.

The CDR3, as DNA: TGCAGTGCTAGAGATAGCTTCGGTGGGGCCAACGTCCTGACTTTC. As protein: CSARDSFGGANVLTF. The V call is TRBV20-1, the J call TRBJ2-6, with no clear D. The CDR3 extends over 15 amino acids. CDR1 and CDR2 from the germline V gene are DFQATT and SNEGSKA (reference sequence). Trimming took 0 bases from V and 3 from J, leaving 9 bases between them.

This clonotype was found a few times. This chain connects TRBV6-2 or TRBV6-3 to TRBJ2-2, with D tentatively TRBD1 or TRBD2 (5 bases each). Germline CDR1 MNHEY, CDR2 SVGEGT. The CDR3 sequence is 20 residues long. V was clipped by 8 bases and J by 5 bases, with 33 bases between them. The CDR3 DNA reads TGTGCCAGCGACGGATCCGGGCCGGCAGGGAAGGATCCGGGGACCGGGGAGCTGTTTTTT. Translated: CASDGSGPAGKDPGTGELFF.

The gene calls are TRBV7-9 and TRBJ2-5; D is perhaps TRBD2 (5 bases). With 3 bases removed from V and 5 bases from J, the gap between germline ends came to 16 bases. The CDR3 spans 15 residues. Per germline, CDR1 SEHNR and CDR2 FQNEAQ (reference sequence). For the CDR3, the DNA is TGTGCCAGCAGCTTCGCGGACGGGGTGGAGGAGACCCAGTACTTC. The encoded protein is CASSFADGVEETQYF. Variable domain in full (rest from reference TRBV7-9 and TRBJ2-5): DTGVSQNPRHKITKRGQNVTFRCDPISEHNRLYWYRQTLGQGPEFLTYFQNEAQLEKSRLLSDRFSAERPKGSFSTLEIQRTEQGDSAMYLCASSFADGVEETQYFGPGTRLLVL.

This clonotype showed up just a few times. V and J are TRBV12-3 or TRBV12-4 and TRBJ2-7; D not resolved. The germline V and J ends were trimmed by 6 bases and 2 bases, with 14 bases remaining between them. The CDR3 extends over 14 amino acids. The CDR3 nucleotides read TGTGCCAGCAGCAACCAAGGCGGAACCTACGAGCAGTACTTC. Amino acid sequence: CASSNQGGTYEQYF.

This rearrangement joins TRBV20-1 to TRBJ1-6; 8 nucleotides agree with TRBD1. The CDR3 covers 14 residues. V shed 1 base and J 8 bases; nucleotides not matched to a gene: 4. CDR1 DFQATT and CDR2 SNEGSKA come from the germline V gene (reference sequence). CDR3: CSARGTGLDSPLHF. The CDR3 DNA follows: TGCAGTGCTAGAGGGACAGGGTTAGATTCACCCCTCCACTTT.

This clonotype has more than one count but fewer than ten. The chain carries TRBV9 and TRBJ2-3, with D tentatively TRBD2 (6 bases). Germline V lookup: CDR1 SGDLS, CDR2 YYNGEE. This CDR3 is 15 amino acids long. The V end was cut by 3 bases, the J end by 0 bases, with 11 bases between. In DNA form, the CDR3 reads TGTGCCAGCAGCGCGGGGGACTTTAGCACAGATACGCAGTATTTT. Amino acid sequence: CASSAGDFSTDTQYF.

There are a few counts of this clonotype. This rearrangement joins TRBV24-1 to TRBJ2-2, with TRBD2 matching over 7 bases. The length of the CDR3 is 16 residues. Unmatched junction bases numbered 7, after V lost 4 bases and J lost 3 bases. Germline values: CDR1 KGHDR, CDR2 SFDVKD. The CDR3 reads CATSDPGGSDTGELFF. In DNA form, the CDR3 reads TGTGCCACCAGTGACCCGGGGGGTTCGGACACCGGGGAGCTGTTTTTT.

V gene TRBV27 combines with J gene TRBJ2-5, with 7 bases fitting TRBD1. Matching the DNA end better, TRBJ2-7 makes the J call doubtful. This CDR3 comprises 15 residues. Germline CDR1 and CDR2: MNHEY and SMNVEV (reference sequence). The CDR3 sequence is CASSSLSEGAYEQYF. In DNA, the CDR3 is TGTGCCAGCAGTTCCCTTAGTGAGGGGGCATACGAGCAGTACTTC.

This clonotype was recorded a few times. The chain links TRBV7-2 to TRBJ1-1; possibly TRBD1 for D (6 bases). The ends were cut back, 5 bases at V and 4 bases at J, with 17 bases in the middle. Germline CDR1 SGHTA, CDR2 FQGNSA. The CDR3 has 15 residues. As DNA, the CDR3 is TGTGCCAGCAGCACCGGACAGCAAAGCCCCACTGAAGCTTTCTTT. Translated: CASSTGQQSPTEAFF.

The chain uses TRBV6-6 and TRBJ1-3; D ambiguous. Germline assignment: CDR1 MNHNY and CDR2 SVGAGI (reference sequence). V lost 5 bases, J lost 8 bases, and 10 bases lay in between. CDR3 size: 12 residues. Here the CDR3 reads CASSLSADTIYF. CDR3 DNA: TGTGCCAGCAGTCTCTCGGCGGACACCATATATTTT.

This clonotype was seen only once. The chain has TRBV29-1 and TRBJ2-7; no definite D call. The CDR3 is made up of 12 amino acids. CDR1 and CDR2 from the germline V gene are SQVTM and ANQGSEA. V was clipped by 5 bases and J by 7 bases, with 15 bases between them. CDR3 sequence reads: CSVRHKGWEQYF. For the CDR3, the DNA is TGCAGCGTTCGCCACAAGGGTTGGGAGCAGTACTTC.

The chain is built from TRBV20-1 and TRBJ1-2; TRBD1 is a possible D gene (6 bases). Deletions cut 0 bases from V and 0 bases from J, with 14 bases between. The length of the CDR3 is 16 residues. Germline lookup yields CDR1 DFQATT and CDR2 SNEGSKA (reference sequence). CDR3 loop: CSARDGWGAANYGYTF. CDR3 sequence (DNA): TGCAGTGCTAGAGATGGATGGGGGGCCGCTAACTATGGCTACACCTTC.

This rearrangement joins TRBV7-2 to TRBJ2-7, with D possibly called TRBD1 or TRBD2 (6 bases each). This CDR3 is built from 13 residues. Trimming stripped 5 bases from V and 4 bases from J, with 12 bases between. Germline lookup yields CDR1 SGHTA and CDR2 FQGNSA. CDR3 sequence (DNA): TGTGCCAGCAGCATCCGGGGGCCATACGAGCAGTACTTC. Protein: CASSIRGPYEQYF.

This CDR3 is CASSLSENTEAFF. The CDR3 region has the DNA TGTGCCAGCAGTTTATCGGAGAACACTGAAGCTTTCTTT. The chain employs TRBV27 and TRBJ1-1; D gene ambiguous. Trimming took 0 bases from V and 1 from J, leaving 3 bases between them. CDR1 MNHEY and CDR2 SMNVEV come from the germline V gene (reference sequence). The CDR3 has 13 amino acids.

This clonotype was counted a few times. The chain carries TRBV7-9 and TRBJ2-5; the D gene is possibly TRBD1 (6 bases). The J call is doubtful: the DNA matches TRBJ2-7 better. Germline CDR1 is SEHNR and CDR2 is FQNEAQ (reference sequence). The CDR3 runs 12 residues. CDR3 loop: CASSPWTDEQYF. DNA for the CDR3: TGTGCCAGCAGCCCCTGGACAGACGAGCAGTACTTC.

Only one count was recorded for this clonotype. The chain recombines TRBV5-5 with TRBJ2-3; 7 nucleotides match TRBD2. The germline gives CDR1 SGHKS, CDR2 YYEKEE (reference sequence). CDR3 size: 15 residues. The V gene end was trimmed by 4 bases and the J gene end by 6 bases; junction bases not matched to a gene: 11. This chain's CDR3 is CASSPYGGLKDTQYF. In DNA form, the CDR3 reads TGTGCCAGCAGCCCCTACGGGGGGTTGAAGGATACGCAGTATTTT. The full variable domain, its missing parts supplied by reference TRBV5-5 and TRBJ2-3, is DAGVTQSPTHLIKTRGQQVTLRCSPISGHKSVSWYQQVLGQGPQFIFQYYEKEERGRGNFPDRFSARQFPNYSSELNVNALLLGDSALYLCASSPYGGLKDTQYFGPGTRLTVL.

CDR3 nucleotides: TGTGCCAGCAGCTTAGTTAGGGACACCGGGGAGCTGTTTTTT. Its translation: CASSLVRDTGELFF. The V and J genes are TRBV7-9 and TRBJ2-2; D remains ambiguous. Per the germline V gene, CDR1 is SEHNR and CDR2 is FQNEAQ (reference sequence). The CDR3 has 14 residues. V gave up 1 base and J gave up 3 bases, with 6 bases separating them.

The V call is TRBV5-6, the J call TRBJ2-2; D is unclear. The CDR3 runs 14 residues. V gave up 4 bases and J gave up 0 bases, with 7 bases separating them. Germline CDR1 and CDR2: SGHDT and YYEEEE. The DNA of the CDR3 is TGTGCCAGCAGCACCGCAGCGAACACCGGGGAGCTGTTTTTT. Translating it yields CASSTAANTGELFF.

This clonotype appeared a few times. The chain couples TRBV3-1 to TRBJ2-4; the D gene is possibly TRBD1 (6 bases). Germline CDR1 is LGHDT and CDR2 is YNNKEL (reference sequence). The CDR3 is 12 residues long. The V gene lost 4 bases and the J gene lost 7 bases, with 8 bases spanning the gap. The CDR3 sequence: CASSRQGNIQYF. For the CDR3, the DNA is TGTGCCAGCAGCCGGCAGGGGAACATTCAGTACTTC.

V is TRBV7-2 and J is TRBJ2-3, with D perhaps matching TRBD2 (6 bases). The V end lost 3 bases, the J end lost 4 bases, and 23 bases lay between the germline ends. Germline V gene lookup returns CDR1 SGHTA and CDR2 FQGNSA. The CDR3 is 18 residues long. CDR3 amino acids: CASSLGGPGDFWADTQYF. The CDR3 DNA reads TGTGCCAGCAGCTTGGGGGGACCGGGAGACTTTTGGGCAGATACGCAGTATTTT.

The chain combines TRBV6-5 with TRBJ1-2; D possibly corresponds to TRBD1 (6 bases). V gave up 9 bases and J gave up 2 bases, with 16 bases separating them. CDR3 length equals 14 residues. Germline assignment: CDR1 MNHEY and CDR2 SVGAGI. CDR3 coding DNA: TGTGCCAGTAGCAGGGGCGCCTACAACTATGGCTACACCTTC. Protein product: CASSRGAYNYGYTF.

The rearrangement uses TRBV4-2 and TRBJ1-3; D unclear. Trimming cost V 0 bases and J 1 base, with 10 bases left between them. Germline CDR1 LGHNA, CDR2 YNFKEQ. This CDR3 has 16 amino acids. CDR3 in DNA: TGTGCCAGCAGCCAAGAGTTCGGCATTTCTGGAAACACCATATATTTT. Protein product: CASSQEFGISGNTIYF.

This chain connects TRBV27 to TRBJ2-1; perhaps TRBD2 as D (6 bases). The germline V gene encodes CDR1 MNHEY and CDR2 SMNVEV (reference sequence). V lost 5 bases and J 4 bases, leaving 18 bases between the germline ends. CDR3 length equals 16 residues. The CDR3 nucleotides read TGTGCCAGCAGTACCACCGGCGGGACCTTGTACAATGAGCAGTTCTTC. It specifies CASSTTGGTLYNEQFF.

This chain uses TRBV25-1 with TRBJ2-7; D may be TRBD1 (7 bases). The germline gives CDR1 MGHDK, CDR2 SYGVNS. The CDR3 contains 13 residues. The V gene lost 7 bases and the J gene lost 6 bases, with 16 bases spanning the gap. As DNA, the CDR3 is TGTGCCAGCAAAGAGGAGGGGGCGAGCGAGCAGTACTTC. Encoded protein: CASKEEGASEQYF.